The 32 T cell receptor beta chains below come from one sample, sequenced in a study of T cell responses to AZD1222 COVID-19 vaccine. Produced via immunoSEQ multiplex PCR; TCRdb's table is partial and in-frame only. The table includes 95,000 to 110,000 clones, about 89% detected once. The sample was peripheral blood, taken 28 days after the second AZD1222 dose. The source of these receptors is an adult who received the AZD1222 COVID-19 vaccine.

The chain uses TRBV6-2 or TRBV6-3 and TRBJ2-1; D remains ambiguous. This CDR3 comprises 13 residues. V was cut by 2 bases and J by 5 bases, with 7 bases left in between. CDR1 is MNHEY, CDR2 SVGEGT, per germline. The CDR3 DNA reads TGTGCCAGCAGTTACGGACGGCACAATGAGCAGTTCTTC. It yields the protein CASSYGRHNEQFF.

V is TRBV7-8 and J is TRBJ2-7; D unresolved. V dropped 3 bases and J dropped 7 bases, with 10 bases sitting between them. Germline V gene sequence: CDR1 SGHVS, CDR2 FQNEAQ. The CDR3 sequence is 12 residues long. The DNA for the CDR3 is TGTGCCAGCAGCTTCGCGCAGGCTGAGCAGTACTTC. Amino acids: CASSFAQAEQYF.

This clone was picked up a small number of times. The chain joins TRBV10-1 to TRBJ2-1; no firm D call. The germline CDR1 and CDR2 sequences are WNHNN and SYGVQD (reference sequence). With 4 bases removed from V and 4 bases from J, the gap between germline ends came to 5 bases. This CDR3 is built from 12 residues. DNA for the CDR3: TGCGCCAGCAGTGGTATTTACAATGAGCAGTTCTTC. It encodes CASSGIYNEQFF.

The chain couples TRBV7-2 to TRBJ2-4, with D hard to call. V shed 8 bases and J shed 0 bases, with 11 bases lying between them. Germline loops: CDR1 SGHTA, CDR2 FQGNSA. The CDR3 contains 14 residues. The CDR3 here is CASRQNLAKNIQYF. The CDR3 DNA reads TGTGCCAGCCGGCAGAACCTAGCCAAAAACATTCAGTACTTC.

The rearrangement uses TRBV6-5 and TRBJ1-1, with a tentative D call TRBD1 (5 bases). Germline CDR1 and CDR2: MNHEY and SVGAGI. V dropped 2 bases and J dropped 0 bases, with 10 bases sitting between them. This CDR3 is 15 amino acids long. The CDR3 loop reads CASSYPGTMNTEAFF. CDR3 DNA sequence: TGTGCCAGCAGTTACCCGGGGACGATGAACACTGAAGCTTTCTTT.

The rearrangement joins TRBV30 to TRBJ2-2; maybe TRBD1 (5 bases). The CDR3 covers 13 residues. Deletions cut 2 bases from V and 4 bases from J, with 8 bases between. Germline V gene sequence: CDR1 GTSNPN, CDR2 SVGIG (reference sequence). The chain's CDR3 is CAWSNRFTGELFF. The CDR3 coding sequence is TGTGCCTGGAGTAACAGGTTCACCGGGGAGCTGTTTTTT.

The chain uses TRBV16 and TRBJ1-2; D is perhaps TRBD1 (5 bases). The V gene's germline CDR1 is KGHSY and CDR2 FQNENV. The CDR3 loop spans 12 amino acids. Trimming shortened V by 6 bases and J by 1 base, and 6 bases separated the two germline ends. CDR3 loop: CASSRGNYGYTF. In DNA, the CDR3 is TGTGCCAGCAGTAGGGGTAACTATGGCTACACCTTC.

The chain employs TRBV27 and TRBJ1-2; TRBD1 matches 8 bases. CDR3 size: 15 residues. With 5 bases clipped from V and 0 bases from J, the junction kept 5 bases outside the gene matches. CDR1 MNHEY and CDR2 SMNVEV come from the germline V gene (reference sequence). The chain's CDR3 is CASSTRQGPNYGYTF. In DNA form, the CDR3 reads TGTGCCAGCAGTACACGACAGGGGCCTAACTATGGCTACACCTTC.

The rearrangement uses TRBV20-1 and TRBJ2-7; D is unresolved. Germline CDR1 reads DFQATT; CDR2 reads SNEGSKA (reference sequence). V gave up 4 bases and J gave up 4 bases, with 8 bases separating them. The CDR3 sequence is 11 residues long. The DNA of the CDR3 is TGCAGTGCTATAGGCGCATACGAGCAGTACTTC. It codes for CSAIGAYEQYF.

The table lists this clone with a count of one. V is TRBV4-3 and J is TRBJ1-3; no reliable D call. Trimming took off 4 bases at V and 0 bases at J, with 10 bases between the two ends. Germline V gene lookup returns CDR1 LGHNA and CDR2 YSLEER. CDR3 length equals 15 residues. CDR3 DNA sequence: TGCGCCAGCAGCCCCGACCGTATCTCTGGAAACACCATATATTTT. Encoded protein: CASSPDRISGNTIYF.

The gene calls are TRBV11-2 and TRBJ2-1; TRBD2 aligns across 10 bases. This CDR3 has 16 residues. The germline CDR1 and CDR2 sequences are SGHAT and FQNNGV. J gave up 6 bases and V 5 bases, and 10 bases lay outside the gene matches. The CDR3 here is CASSMRGLAAFNEQFF. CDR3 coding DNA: TGTGCCAGCAGCATGAGAGGACTAGCGGCCTTCAATGAGCAGTTCTTC.

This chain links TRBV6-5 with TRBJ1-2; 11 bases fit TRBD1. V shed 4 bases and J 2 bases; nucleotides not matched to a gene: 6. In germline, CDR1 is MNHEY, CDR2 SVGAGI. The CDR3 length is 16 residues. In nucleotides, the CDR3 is TGTGCCAGCAGTTTCCTCCGGGACAGGGGGAACTATGGCTACACCTTC. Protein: CASSFLRDRGNYGYTF.

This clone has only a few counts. As DNA, the CDR3 is TGTGCCAGCAGCTTAGATGGTCGGGAGGGGAACACTGAAGCTTTCTTT. Its protein product is CASSLDGREGNTEAFF. The genes are TRBV11-3 and TRBJ1-1, with D hard to call. CDR3 size: 16 residues. Trimming cost V 0 bases and J 1 base, with 12 bases left between them. The germline CDR1 and CDR2 sequences are SGHNT and YENEEA. Combining the CDR3 with reference TRBV11-3 and TRBJ1-1 gives the whole variable domain EAGVVQSPRYKIIEKKQPVAFWCNPISGHNTLYWYLQNLGQGPELLIRYENEEAVDDSQLPKDRFSAERLKGVDSTLKIQPAELGDSAVYLCASSLDGREGNTEAFFGQGTRLTVV.

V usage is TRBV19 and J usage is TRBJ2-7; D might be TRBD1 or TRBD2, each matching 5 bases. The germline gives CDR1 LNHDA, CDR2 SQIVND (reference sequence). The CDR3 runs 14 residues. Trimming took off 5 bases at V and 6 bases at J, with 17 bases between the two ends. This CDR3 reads CASSANLRGSEQYF. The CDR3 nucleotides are TGTGCCAGTAGTGCTAACTTGAGGGGATCCGAGCAGTACTTC. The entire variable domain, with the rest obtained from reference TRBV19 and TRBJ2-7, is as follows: DGGITQSPKYLFRKEGQNVTLSCEQNLNHDAMYWYRQDPGQGLRLIYYSQIVNDFQKGDIAEGYSVSREKKESFPLTVTSAQKNPTAFYLCASSANLRGSEQYFGPGTRLTVT.

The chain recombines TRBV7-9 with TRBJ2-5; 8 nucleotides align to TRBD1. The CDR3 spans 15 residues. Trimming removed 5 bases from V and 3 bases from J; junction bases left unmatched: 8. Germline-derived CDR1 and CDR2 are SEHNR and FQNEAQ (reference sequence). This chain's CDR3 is CASSNSGGPKETQYF. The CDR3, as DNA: TGTGCCAGCAGCAACTCAGGGGGCCCCAAAGAGACCCAGTACTTC.

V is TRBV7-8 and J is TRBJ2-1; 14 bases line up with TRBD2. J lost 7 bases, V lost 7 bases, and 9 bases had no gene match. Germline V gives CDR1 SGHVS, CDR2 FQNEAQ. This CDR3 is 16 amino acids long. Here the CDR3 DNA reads TGTGCCAGCAAAAGCAAAGGGACTAGCGGGAGTAATGAGCAGTTCTTC. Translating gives CASKSKGTSGSNEQFF. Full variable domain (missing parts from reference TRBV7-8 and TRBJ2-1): GAGVSQSPRYKVAKRGQDVALRCDPISGHVSLFWYQQALGQGPEFLTYFQNEAQLDKSGLPSDRFFAERPEGSVSTLKIQRTQQEDSAVYLCASKSKGTSGSNEQFFGPGTRLTVL.

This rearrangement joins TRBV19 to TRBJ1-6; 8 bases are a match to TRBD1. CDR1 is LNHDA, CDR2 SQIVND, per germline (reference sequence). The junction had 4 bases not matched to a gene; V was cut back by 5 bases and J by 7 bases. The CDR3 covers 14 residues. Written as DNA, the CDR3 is TGTGCCAGTAGTTGGACAGGGATGAATTCACCCCTCCACTTT. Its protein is CASSWTGMNSPLHF.

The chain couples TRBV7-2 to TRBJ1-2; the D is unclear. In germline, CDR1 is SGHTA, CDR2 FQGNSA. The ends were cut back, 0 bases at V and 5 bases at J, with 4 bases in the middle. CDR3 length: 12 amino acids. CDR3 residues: CASSLARYGYTF. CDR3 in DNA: TGTGCCAGCAGCTTAGCCCGATATGGCTACACCTTC.

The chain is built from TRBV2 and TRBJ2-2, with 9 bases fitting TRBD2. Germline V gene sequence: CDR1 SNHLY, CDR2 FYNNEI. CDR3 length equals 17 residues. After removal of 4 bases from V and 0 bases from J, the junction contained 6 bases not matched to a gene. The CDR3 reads CASSGPSGGPNTGELFF. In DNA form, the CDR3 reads TGTGCCAGCAGTGGTCCCAGCGGGGGGCCGAACACCGGGGAGCTGTTTTTT. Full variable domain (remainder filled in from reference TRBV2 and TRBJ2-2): EPEVTQTPSHQVTQMGQEVILRCVPISNHLYFYWYRQILGQKVEFLVSFYNNEISEKSEIFDDQFSVERPDGSNFTLKIRSTKLEDSAMYFCASSGPSGGPNTGELFFGEGSRLTVL.

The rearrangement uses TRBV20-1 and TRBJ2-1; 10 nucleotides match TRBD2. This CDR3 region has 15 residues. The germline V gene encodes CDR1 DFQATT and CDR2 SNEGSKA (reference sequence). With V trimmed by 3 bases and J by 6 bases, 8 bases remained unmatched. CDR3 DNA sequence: TGCAGTGCTAGTGACAGCGGGAGGGCGGGCAATGAGCAGTTCTTC. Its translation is CSASDSGRAGNEQFF.

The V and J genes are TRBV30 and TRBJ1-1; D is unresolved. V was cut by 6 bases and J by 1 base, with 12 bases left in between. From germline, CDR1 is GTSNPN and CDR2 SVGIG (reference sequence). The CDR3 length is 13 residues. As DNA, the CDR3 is TGTGCCTGTCTACCCCGGGAGAACACTGAAGCTTTCTTT. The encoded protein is CACLPRENTEAFF. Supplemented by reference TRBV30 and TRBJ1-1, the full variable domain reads SQTIHQWPATLVQPVGSPLSLECTVEGTSNPNLYWYRQAAGRGLQLLFYSVGIGQISSEVPQNLSASRPQDRQFILSSKKLLLSDSGFYLCACLPRENTEAFFGQGTRLTVV.

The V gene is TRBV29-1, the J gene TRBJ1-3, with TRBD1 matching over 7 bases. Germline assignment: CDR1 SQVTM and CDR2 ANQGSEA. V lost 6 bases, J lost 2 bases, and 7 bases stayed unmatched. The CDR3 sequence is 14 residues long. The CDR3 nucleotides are TGCAGCGTAGTGGGACAGTATCCTGGAAACACCATATATTTT. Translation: CSVVGQYPGNTIYF. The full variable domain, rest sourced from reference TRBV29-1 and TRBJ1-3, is SAVISQKPSRDICQRGTSLTIQCQVDSQVTMMFWYRQQPGQSLTLIATANQGSEATYESGFVIDKFPISRPNLTFSTLTVSNMSPEDSSIYLCSVVGQYPGNTIYFGEGSWLTVV.

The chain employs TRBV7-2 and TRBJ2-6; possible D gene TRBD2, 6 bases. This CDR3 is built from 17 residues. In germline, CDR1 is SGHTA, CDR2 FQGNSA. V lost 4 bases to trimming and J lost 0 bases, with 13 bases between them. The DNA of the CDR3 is TGTGCCAGCAGCTCGACCGGGACTCCCTCTGGGGCCAACGTCCTGACTTTC. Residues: CASSSTGTPSGANVLTF.

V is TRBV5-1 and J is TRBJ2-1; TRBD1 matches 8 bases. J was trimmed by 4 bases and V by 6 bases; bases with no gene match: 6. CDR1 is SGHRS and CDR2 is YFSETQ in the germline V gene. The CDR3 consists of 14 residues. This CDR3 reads CASKDRVNYNEQFF. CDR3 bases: TGCGCCAGCAAGGACAGGGTGAATTACAATGAGCAGTTCTTC.

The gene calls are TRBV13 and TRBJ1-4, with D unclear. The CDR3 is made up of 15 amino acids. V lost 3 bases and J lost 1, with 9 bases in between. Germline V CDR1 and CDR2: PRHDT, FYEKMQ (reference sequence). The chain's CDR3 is CASSFLAGTNEKLFF. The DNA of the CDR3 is TGTGCCAGCAGCTTCCTCGCAGGAACTAATGAAAAACTGTTTTTT.

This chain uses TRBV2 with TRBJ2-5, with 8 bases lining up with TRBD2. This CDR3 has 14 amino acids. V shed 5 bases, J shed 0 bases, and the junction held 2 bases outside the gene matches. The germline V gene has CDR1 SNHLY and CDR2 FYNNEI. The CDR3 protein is CASSRTSNQETQYF. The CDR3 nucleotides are TGTGCCAGCAGTAGGACTAGCAACCAAGAGACCCAGTACTTC.

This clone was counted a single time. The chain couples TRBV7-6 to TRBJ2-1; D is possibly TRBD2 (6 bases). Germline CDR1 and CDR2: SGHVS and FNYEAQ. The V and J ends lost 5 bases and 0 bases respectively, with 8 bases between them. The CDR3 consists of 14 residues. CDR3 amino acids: CASSRGGSYNEQFF. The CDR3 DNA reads TGTGCCAGCAGCCGGGGAGGCTCCTACAATGAGCAGTTCTTC.

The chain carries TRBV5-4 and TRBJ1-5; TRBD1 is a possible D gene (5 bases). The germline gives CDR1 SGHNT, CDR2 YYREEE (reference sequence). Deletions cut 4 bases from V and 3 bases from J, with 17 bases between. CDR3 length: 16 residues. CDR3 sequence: CASSPGPGGLNQPQHF. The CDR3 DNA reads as TGTGCCAGCAGCCCTGGTCCGGGGGGACTCAATCAGCCCCAGCATTTT.

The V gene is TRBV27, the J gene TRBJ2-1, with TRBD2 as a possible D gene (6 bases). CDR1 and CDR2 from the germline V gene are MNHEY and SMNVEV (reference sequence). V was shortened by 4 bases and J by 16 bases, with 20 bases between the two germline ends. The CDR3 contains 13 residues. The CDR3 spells CASSSYSGTGIFF. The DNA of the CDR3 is TGTGCCAGCAGTTCCTACTCCGGGACTGGTATCTTCTTC.

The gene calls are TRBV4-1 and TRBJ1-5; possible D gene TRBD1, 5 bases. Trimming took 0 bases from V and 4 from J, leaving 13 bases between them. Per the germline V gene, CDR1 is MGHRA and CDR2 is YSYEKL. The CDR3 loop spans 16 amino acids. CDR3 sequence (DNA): TGCGCCAGCAGCCAAGAGTTCGGGGCAGGTAATCAGCCCCAGCATTTT. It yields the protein CASSQEFGAGNQPQHF.

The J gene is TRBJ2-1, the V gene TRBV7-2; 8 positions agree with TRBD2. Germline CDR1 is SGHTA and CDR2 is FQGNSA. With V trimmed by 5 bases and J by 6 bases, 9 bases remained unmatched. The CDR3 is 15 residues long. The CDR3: CASSPRGDLPNEQFF. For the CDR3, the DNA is TGTGCCAGCAGCCCGCGGGGGGACCTACCCAATGAGCAGTTCTTC. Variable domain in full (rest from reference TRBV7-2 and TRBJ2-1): GAGVSQSPSNKVTEKGKDVELRCDPISGHTALYWYRQSLGQGLEFLIYFQGNSAPDKSGLPSDRFSAERTGGSVSTLTIQRTQQEDSAVYLCASSPRGDLPNEQFFGPGTRLTVL.

The CDR3 DNA reads as TGTGCCAGTAGTATCCGGGCTCGCTCCTACGAGCAGTACTTC. This sequence encodes CASSIRARSYEQYF. This chain connects TRBV19 to TRBJ2-7; D remains unclear. Per germline, CDR1 LNHDA and CDR2 SQIVND (reference sequence). The V and J ends lost 3 bases and 0 bases respectively, with 9 bases between them. This CDR3 is built from 14 residues.